These 22 T cell receptor beta chains originate from one sample sequenced in a study of cytomegalovirus exposure and HLA in healthy donors. Primers included in the PCR were 60 Vbeta and 13 Jbeta primers. Sequenced by immunoSEQ multiplex PCR; TCRdb stores in-frame clones only, minus some. The sample shows 60,000 to 80,000 clones, roughly 75% of them seen only once. The source material was PBMCs. These receptor sequences come from a woman in her twenties or thirties in good health and CMV-seronegative.

The chain links TRBV6-4 to TRBJ2-3; 12 bases are shared with TRBD2. Trimming took 3 bases from V and 6 from J; bases not matched to a gene: 7. CDR3 length equals 16 residues. Per the germline V gene, CDR1 is MRHNA and CDR2 is SNTAGT. The CDR3 nucleotides read TGTGCCAGCAGTGAGTTGACTAGCGGGAGTATGGATACGCAGTATTTT. Residues: CASSELTSGSMDTQYF.

The rearrangement uses TRBV19 and TRBJ2-5, with D possibly being TRBD2 (6 bases). Trimming left V 1 base short and J 5 bases short, with 11 bases between. Germline CDR1 reads LNHDA; CDR2 reads SQIVND (reference sequence). The CDR3 loop spans 14 amino acids. In DNA, the CDR3 is TGTGCCAGTAGTATAGCTGGGGGGAGTGAGACCCAGTACTTC. It specifies CASSIAGGSETQYF.

The chain couples TRBV9 to TRBJ2-1; a weak D match, TRBD2 (5 bases). Germline loops: CDR1 SGDLS, CDR2 YYNGEE. The ends were cut back, 4 bases at V and 8 bases at J, with 16 bases in the middle. This CDR3 is 14 amino acids long. CDR3 sequence reads: CASSKGGVRDEQFF. The CDR3 DNA is TGTGCCAGCAGCAAAGGAGGAGTAAGGGATGAGCAGTTCTTC.

This clone has a single count. The CDR3 nucleotides are TGTGCCAGCAGCTTAGCCAATCCCTACACCTTC. It yields the protein CASSLANPYTF. The chain carries TRBV7-9 and TRBJ1-2, with D unresolved. The V gene lost 0 bases and the J gene lost 10 bases, with 6 bases spanning the gap. There are 11 residues in the CDR3. Germline CDR1 reads SEHNR; CDR2 reads FQNEAQ (reference sequence).

Only one count was recorded for this clone. In DNA, the CDR3 is TGTGCCATCAGGCCTACGGGACTAACGAACACCGGGGAGCTGTTTTTT. This translates into CAIRPTGLTNTGELFF. V and J are TRBV10-3 and TRBJ2-2; 7 nucleotides align to TRBD2. Germline lookup yields CDR1 ENHRY and CDR2 SYGVKD. The CDR3 runs to 16 residues. The V gene end was trimmed by 6 bases and the J gene end by 0 bases; junction bases not matched to a gene: 7.

The chain joins TRBV7-2 to TRBJ2-1, with 8 bases matching TRBD2. With 3 bases clipped from V and 0 bases from J, the junction kept 4 bases outside the gene matches. Germline V gene lookup returns CDR1 SGHTA and CDR2 FQGNSA. The CDR3 length is 16 residues. CDR3 residues: CASSFGSGSSYNEQFF. Written as DNA, the CDR3 is TGTGCCAGCAGCTTTGGGAGCGGGAGCTCCTACAATGAGCAGTTCTTC.

V usage is TRBV27 and J usage is TRBJ2-5; no reliable D call. The closer fit of TRBJ2-7 to the DNA end suggests the J call may be wrong. CDR1 MNHEY and CDR2 SMNVEV come from the germline V gene (reference sequence). The CDR3 contains 14 residues. The CDR3 nucleotides are TGTGCCAGCAGCCCTGACATAGTAGAGAACGAGCAGTACTTC. Encoded protein: CASSPDIVENEQYF.

In this sample, this clone turned up once. This rearrangement joins TRBV15 to TRBJ1-2, with D unclear. Germline assignment: CDR1 LNHNV and CDR2 YYDKDF (reference sequence). The germline V and J ends were trimmed by 0 bases and 4 bases, with 12 bases remaining between them. The CDR3 is 15 residues long. CDR3 sequence: CATSREYGVGYGYTF. Here the CDR3 DNA reads TGTGCCACCAGCAGAGAGTACGGGGTTGGCTATGGCTACACCTTC.

This clone was counted only a few times. The chain joins TRBV7-9 to TRBJ1-4; weak D call: TRBD1 (5 bases). CDR1 SEHNR and CDR2 FQNEAQ come from the germline V gene (reference sequence). V lost 11 bases and J lost 0, with 10 bases in between. The length of the CDR3 is 13 residues. The CDR3 sequence is CAGGTATNEKLFF. In DNA, the CDR3 is TGTGCCGGCGGGACGGCAACTAATGAAAAACTGTTTTTT.

The chain has TRBV14 and TRBJ2-1, with TRBD2 matching 13 bases. The germline gives CDR1 SGHDN, CDR2 FVKESK. V lost 6 bases and J lost 10; bases outside the gene matches: 6. The CDR3 extends over 14 amino acids. CDR3 amino acids: CASRPPGLAGEQFF. The CDR3 bases are TGTGCCAGCAGGCCACCGGGACTAGCGGGAGAGCAGTTCTTC.

The chain carries TRBV27 and TRBJ2-5; the D is unclear. The V and J ends lost 1 base and 5 bases respectively, with 11 bases between them. In germline, CDR1 is MNHEY, CDR2 SMNVEV (reference sequence). This CDR3 contains 14 residues. CDR3 bases: TGTGCCAGCAGTTTATTAGCCGGGTTGGAGACCCAGTACTTC. This codes for CASSLLAGLETQYF.

V and J are TRBV7-3 and TRBJ2-3; 8 bases match TRBD1. In germline, CDR1 is SGHTA, CDR2 FQGTGA. V was clipped by 5 bases and J by 6 bases; unmatched bases: 7. This CDR3 region has 14 residues. DNA for the CDR3: TGTGCCAGCAGCCAGACCGACAGGGGCGATACGCAGTATTTT. It is translated as CASSQTDRGDTQYF.

A few counts support this clone. This chain links TRBV6-1 with TRBJ1-4, with a possible D match to TRBD1 (5 bases). Germline CDR1 and CDR2: MNHNS and SASEGT. The V end was cut by 2 bases, the J end by 8 bases, with 12 bases between. The CDR3 extends over 14 amino acids. The CDR3 loop is CASSEWQGGEKLFF. CDR3 DNA: TGTGCCAGCAGTGAATGGCAGGGTGGGGAAAAACTGTTTTTT.

The chain carries TRBV28 and TRBJ2-7; TRBD2 agrees at 8 bases. This CDR3 has 14 amino acids. Germline trimming cut 7 bases from V and 2 bases from J; bases unmatched to any gene: 7. Germline V gene sequence: CDR1 MDHEN, CDR2 SYDVKM. CDR3 sequence reads: CASTRGLGAYEQYF. CDR3 DNA sequence: TGTGCCAGCACCCGGGGACTAGGGGCCTACGAGCAGTACTTC.

The genes are TRBV28 and TRBJ1-2; weak D call: TRBD1 (5 bases). Deletions cut 5 bases from V and 4 bases from J, with 8 bases between. This CDR3 is built from 12 residues. Germline V lookup: CDR1 MDHEN, CDR2 SYDVKM. The CDR3 DNA is TGTGCCAGCAGTATACAGGTCTATGGCTACACCTTC. Its translation is CASSIQVYGYTF.

The V call is TRBV28, the J call TRBJ1-1, with 8 bases fitting TRBD1. Germline CDR1 reads MDHEN; CDR2 reads SYDVKM. The CDR3 has 15 residues. Trimming cost V 6 bases and J 4 bases; bases outside gene matches: 10. This chain's CDR3 is CASSSRTGFGTEAFF. The CDR3 nucleotides read TGTGCCAGCAGCTCCCGGACAGGGTTTGGCACTGAAGCTTTCTTT.

The chain recombines TRBV9 with TRBJ2-1; D is undetermined. V shed 7 bases and J shed 0 bases, with 8 bases lying between them. The CDR3 runs 13 residues. Germline V CDR1 and CDR2: SGDLS, YYNGEE. The CDR3 spells CASADSSYNEQFF. The CDR3 bases are TGTGCCAGCGCGGATTCCTCCTACAATGAGCAGTTCTTC.

This clone was recorded a few times. CDR3 nucleotide sequence: TGTGCCAGCAGTGAATCTGGCTCCAACCCCGGGAGCAATCAGCCCCAGCATTTT. Its translation: CASSESGSNPGSNQPQHF. This rearrangement joins TRBV25-1 to TRBJ1-5; D is unresolved. Germline CDR1 MGHDK, CDR2 SYGVNS. This CDR3 spans 18 amino acids. The V end was cut by 1 base, the J end by 1 base, with 17 bases between.

The chain links TRBV12-5 to TRBJ2-7; D is perhaps TRBD1 (5 bases). The CDR3 runs 16 residues. CDR1 and CDR2 (germline): LGHNT, FRNRAP. With 2 bases removed from V and 0 bases from J, the gap between germline ends came to 14 bases. CDR3 sequence reads: CASGLLALDTSYEQYV. For the CDR3, the DNA is TGTGCTAGTGGTTTGCTCGCCCTGGACACCTCCTACGAGCAGTACGTC.

This chain joins TRBV19 and TRBJ1-2, with D uncertain. CDR1 is LNHDA, CDR2 SQIVND, per germline (reference sequence). CDR3 length: 15 amino acids. Trimming pared 3 bases from V and 1 base from J, leaving 12 bases between. The CDR3, as DNA: TGTGCCAGTAGTATCGTCCCGCAGATTAACTATGGCTACACCTTC. Its protein is CASSIVPQINYGYTF.

A few counts support this clone. V and J are TRBV27 and TRBJ2-1, with D maybe TRBD2 (6 bases). The CDR3 contains 15 residues. V was clipped by 3 bases and J by 3 bases, with 12 bases between them. Per the germline V gene, CDR1 is MNHEY and CDR2 is SMNVEV (reference sequence). The CDR3 is CASSFRAGNYNEQFF. The CDR3, as DNA: TGTGCCAGCAGTTTCCGAGCGGGCAACTACAATGAGCAGTTCTTC.

The chain is built from TRBV6-1 and TRBJ2-1; the match to TRBD2 covers 7 bases. This CDR3 has 15 residues. Trimming took 6 bases from V and 3 from J; bases not matched to a gene: 8. Germline CDR1 and CDR2: MNHNS and SASEGT. CDR3 coding DNA: TGTGCCAGCAGCAACAGCGGGGTGCTCTACAATGAGCAGTTCTTC. This sequence encodes CASSNSGVLYNEQFF.